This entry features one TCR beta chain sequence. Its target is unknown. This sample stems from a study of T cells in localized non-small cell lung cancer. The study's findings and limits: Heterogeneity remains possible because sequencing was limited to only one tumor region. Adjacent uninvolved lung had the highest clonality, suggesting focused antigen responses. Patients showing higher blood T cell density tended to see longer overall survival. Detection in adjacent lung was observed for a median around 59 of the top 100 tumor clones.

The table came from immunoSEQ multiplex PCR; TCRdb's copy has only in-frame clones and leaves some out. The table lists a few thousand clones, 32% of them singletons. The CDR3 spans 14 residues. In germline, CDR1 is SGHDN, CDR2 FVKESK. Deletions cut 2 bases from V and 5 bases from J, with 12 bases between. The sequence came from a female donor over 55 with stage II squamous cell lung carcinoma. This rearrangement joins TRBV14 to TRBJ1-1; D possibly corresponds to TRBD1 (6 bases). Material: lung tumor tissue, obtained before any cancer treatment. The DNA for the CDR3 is TGTGCCAGCAGCCAATTCCCGGGGGCAACTGAAGCTTTCTTT. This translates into CASSQFPGATEAFF.